This T cell receptor beta chain was sequenced for a study of T cells in Graves' hyperthyroidism and ophthalmopathy. This clonotype came up many times. Trimming took 2 bases from V and 3 from J; bases not matched to a gene: 3. Germline CDR1 is MGHDK and CDR2 is SYGVNS. This CDR3 is built from 14 residues. Amplification of TCR beta CDR3 regions was performed using RNA transcripts as template. First-round RT-PCR of the TCR CDR3 relied on the HTBI primer set. TCRdb reprocessed the multiplex PCR reads via MiXCR and lists one record per CDR3 protein. The data hold hundreds of thousands of distinct CDR3 sequences, with more than 30% observed a single time.

The clonotype originates from a man aged 18 to 29 with Graves' hyperthyroidism. This sequence joins TRBV25-1 and TRBJ2-5; 7 nucleotides agree with TRBD2. Sample: blood. CDR3 sequence (DNA): TGTGCCAGCAGTGAAGGGGGAGGGGAAGAGACCCAGTACTTC. Protein sequence: CASSEGGGEETQYF.